The entry below describes one TCR beta chain. What it binds is unknown. Everyone who donated was a Caucasian adult who lived in Nashville, Tennessee. The authors divided CD4+ cells into CD45RA+ naive and CD45RA-negative memory subsets. The protocol was immunoSEQ multiplex PCR, while the TCRdb copy is restricted to in-frame clones and leaves out a portion. The sample gives 2 million to 3 million clones, approximately 94% of which show up once; about 0.38% is in the top ten. From germline, CDR1 is MGHRA and CDR2 YSYEKL. This CDR3 region has 15 residues. Trimming took 5 bases from V and 9 from J, leaving 20 bases between them. The sample belongs to a study of shared clonotypes between healthy human individuals. Study-level background: Plates per donor: three CD4 naive, three CD4 memory, two CD8 naive, one CD8 memory. Findings of the study overall: Researchers sampled blood only, noting tissue repertoires likely differ.

The gene calls are TRBV4-1 and TRBJ2-1; TRBD2 is a possible D gene (6 bases). Sequencing used naive CD4+ T cells from PBMCs. Subset in this sample: CD45RA+ positively selected. The origin of this receptor is a man between 18 and 29 years old in good health. Some clones in this sample may be carry-over from other donors' samples. CDR3: CASSLRLGDWGEQFF. DNA of the CDR3: TGCGCCAGCAGCTTGCGACTAGGGGACTGGGGTGAGCAGTTCTTC.